The sequence of this T cell receptor (beta chain) was determined in a study of T cell repertoires in cytomegalovirus infection. This CDR3 has 15 amino acids. The germline CDR1 and CDR2 sequences are SGHNT and YENEEA. The germline V and J ends were trimmed by 2 bases and 5 bases, with 13 bases remaining between them. TCRdb fed the reads into MiXCR, producing one record per CDR3 protein. The data show more than 200,000 distinct CDR3 sequences, approximately 9% seen once. This chain uses TRBV11-3 with TRBJ1-5, with D tentatively TRBD1 (5 bases). The receptor was derived from a human donor in good health (CMV status not recorded). Some clones in this sample may be carry-over from other donors' samples. The sample consisted of PBMCs. Here the CDR3 reads CASSLSGGVDQPQHF. The CDR3, as DNA: TGTGCCAGCAGCTTATCCGGGGGAGTGGATCAGCCCCAGCATTTT.